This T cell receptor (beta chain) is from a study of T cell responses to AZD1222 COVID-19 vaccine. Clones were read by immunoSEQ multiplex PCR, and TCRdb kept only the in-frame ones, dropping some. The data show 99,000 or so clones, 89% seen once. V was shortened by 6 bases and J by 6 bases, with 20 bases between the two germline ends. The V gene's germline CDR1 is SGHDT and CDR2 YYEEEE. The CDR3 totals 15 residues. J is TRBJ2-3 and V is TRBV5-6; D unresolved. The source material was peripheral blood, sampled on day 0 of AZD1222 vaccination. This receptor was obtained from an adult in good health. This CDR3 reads CASIPIRMRWDTQYF. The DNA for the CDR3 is TGTGCCAGCATCCCGATCCGGATGCGCTGGGATACGCAGTATTTT. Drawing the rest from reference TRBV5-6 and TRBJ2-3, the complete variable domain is DAGVTQSPTHLIKTRGQQVTLRCSPKSGHDTVSWYQQALGQGPQFIFQYYEEEERQRGNFPDRFSGHQFPNYSSELNVNALLLGDSALYLCASIPIRMRWDTQYFGPGTRLTVL.